Shown below are 21 T cell receptor beta chains from a single sample sequenced in a study of blood T cells in healthy people across ages. Next came a second PCR, run for about 7 to 12 cycles, which used a sample-barcoded 5' primer along with a J-beta primer mix. TCRdb reprocessed the 5' RACE reads via MiXCR and lists one record per CDR3 protein. Here the sample spans about 1.8 million distinct CDR3 sequences, roughly 49% being singletons. Source material: blood. These receptor sequences come from a woman between 40 and 50 years old in good health.

This chain connects TRBV15 to TRBJ2-5, with D possibly being TRBD1 or TRBD2 (5 bases each). The ends were cut back, 3 bases at V and 1 base at J, with 12 bases in the middle. The germline V gene encodes CDR1 LNHNV and CDR2 YYDKDF (reference sequence). This CDR3 is built from 15 residues. In nucleotides, the CDR3 is TGTGCCACCAGCAGCCTCGGGACGGCCCAAGAGACCCAGTACTTC. Translated, it gives CATSSLGTAQETQYF.

As DNA, the CDR3 is TGTGCCAGCAGCCCCGGTTTGGGGGCGAATGAGCAGTACTTC. This sequence encodes CASSPGLGANEQYF. The J gene is TRBJ2-7, the V gene TRBV28; a weak D match, TRBD1 (6 bases). V lost 6 bases and J 7 bases, leaving 19 bases between the germline ends. Germline values: CDR1 MDHEN, CDR2 SYDVKM. The CDR3 sequence is 14 residues long. Supplemented by reference TRBV28 and TRBJ2-7, the full variable domain reads DVKVTQSSRYLVKRTGEKVFLECVQDMDHENMFWYRQDPGLGLRLIYFSYDVKMKEKGDIPEGYSVSREKKERFSLILESASTNQTSMYLCASSPGLGANEQYFGPGTRLTVT.

As to this clonotype: This sequence may be a read error, since a much larger clone differs from it by one base. The V and J genes are TRBV7-2 and TRBJ2-6; TRBD1 agrees at 7 bases. Trimming at V came to 3 bases and at J to 11 bases, leaving 7 bases not matched to a gene. The length of the CDR3 is 14 residues. CDR1 SGHTA and CDR2 FQGNSA come from the germline V gene. The CDR3 region is CASSFDREADVLTF. CDR3 sequence (DNA): TGTGCCAGCAGCTTCGACAGGGAAGCCGACGTCCTGACTTTC. The whole variable domain, filled in from reference TRBV7-2 and TRBJ2-6, reads GAGVSQSPSNKVTEKGKDVELRCDPISGHTALYWYRQSLGQGLEFLIYFQGNSAPDKSGLPSDRFSAERTGGSVSTLTIQRTQQEDSAVYLCASSFDREADVLTFGAGSRLTVL.

The chain employs TRBV28 and TRBJ2-5, with 8 positions matching TRBD1. The CDR3 length is 14 residues. Looked up from germline, CDR1 is MDHEN and CDR2 is SYDVKM. With V trimmed by 6 bases and J by 4 bases, 7 bases remained unmatched. CDR3 in DNA: TGTGCCAGCAGGGACAGGGTGAGAGTAGAGACCCAGTACTTC. Protein sequence: CASRDRVRVETQYF.

In regard to this clonotype: Mismatch with germline at one junction end may stem from a read error. The chain employs TRBV2 and TRBJ2-1; D not resolved. Germline CDR1 reads SNHLY; CDR2 reads FYNNEI. This CDR3 has 12 amino acids. Here the CDR3 reads CANSEATYEQFF. The CDR3 coding sequence is TGTGCCAACAGTGAAGCGACATATGAGCAGTTCTTC. Using reference TRBV2 and TRBJ2-1 for the parts outside the CDR3, the full variable domain is EPEVTQTPSHQVTQMGQEVILRCVPISNHLYFYWYRQILGQKVEFLVSFYNNEISEKSEIFDDQFSVERPDGSNFTLKIRSTKLEDSAMYFCANSEATYEQFFGPGTRLTVL.

The chain has TRBV6-6 and TRBJ2-7, with D unclear. Between the trimmed V and J ends, which lost 2 bases and 3 bases, there was a span of 14 bases. This CDR3 comprises 15 residues. Germline values: CDR1 MNHNY, CDR2 SVGAGI (reference sequence). The CDR3 nucleotides read TGTGCCAGCAGTTACGGCGGACCATTGCGCTACGAGCAGTACTTC. It yields the protein CASSYGGPLRYEQYF.

The V call is TRBV7-2, the J call TRBJ2-6; tentative D call: TRBD1 (6 bases). The germline CDR1 and CDR2 sequences are SGHTA and FQGNSA. This CDR3 region has 17 residues. V was clipped by 1 base and J by 0 bases, with 10 bases between them. The CDR3 here is CASSLEQGSSGANVLTF. The CDR3 region has the DNA TGTGCCAGCAGCTTAGAACAGGGTTCCTCTGGGGCCAACGTCCTGACTTTC.

A few counts support this clonotype. The V and J genes are TRBV7-2 and TRBJ2-2; D possibly corresponds to TRBD1 (6 bases). The CDR3 is made up of 15 amino acids. Germline V CDR1 and CDR2: SGHTA, FQGNSA. The V and J ends lost 3 bases and 6 bases respectively, with 14 bases between them. In nucleotides, the CDR3 is TGTGCCAGCAGCTTCTCCAGGGGCGGGTCCGGGGAGCTGTTTTTT. This codes for CASSFSRGGSGELFF.

The rearrangement joins TRBV6-1 to TRBJ2-6, with 7 bases that match TRBD1. The V and J ends lost 6 bases and 0 bases, in that order; junction bases with no gene match: 11. Germline V CDR1 and CDR2: MNHNS, SASEGT. The CDR3 totals 18 residues. For the CDR3, the DNA is TGTGCCAGCAGGTCAGACCCGGGACAGAGCTCTGGGGCCAACGTCCTGACTTTC. It is translated as CASRSDPGQSSGANVLTF.

V and J are TRBV7-9 and TRBJ2-1, with a weak D call TRBD1 (6 bases). Germline CDR1 reads SEHNR; CDR2 reads FQNEAQ (reference sequence). This CDR3 has 15 residues. V lost 3 bases and J 7 bases, leaving 16 bases between the germline ends. CDR3 nucleotides: TGTGCCAGCAGCTTTCGGGTAGAACAGGGTAATGAGCAGTTCTTC. Its protein is CASSFRVEQGNEQFF.

This clonotype has only a few counts. The gene calls are TRBV24-1 and TRBJ2-1, with D tentatively TRBD1 (6 bases). The germline V gene encodes CDR1 KGHDR and CDR2 SFDVKD. The CDR3 is made up of 14 amino acids. With 7 bases removed from V and 0 bases from J, the gap between germline ends came to 9 bases. In nucleotides, the CDR3 is TGTGCCACCAGCCCCAGGGGCTCCTACAATGAGCAGTTCTTC. It is translated as CATSPRGSYNEQFF.

In this sample, this clonotype turned up a few times. The chain combines TRBV9 with TRBJ2-1, with D uncertain. The V end was cut by 0 bases, the J end by 15 bases, with 16 bases between. This CDR3 has 13 amino acids. Germline CDR1 SGDLS, CDR2 YYNGEE. CDR3 loop: CASSVGLTAVPFF. CDR3 nucleotides: TGTGCCAGCAGCGTAGGCTTGACGGCAGTTCCGTTCTTC.

The chain combines TRBV6-5 with TRBJ2-5, with D perhaps being TRBD1 or TRBD2 (5 bases each). The length of the CDR3 is 13 residues. The germline CDR1 and CDR2 sequences are MNHEY and SVGAGI. V lost 6 bases to trimming and J lost 7 bases, with 15 bases between them. CDR3 bases: TGTGCCAGCAGGGGACGGCCGACCGGGACCCAGTACTTC. Translation: CASRGRPTGTQYF.

This clonotype was seen only a few times. V gene TRBV12-3 or TRBV12-4 combines with J gene TRBJ2-6; maybe TRBD1 (5 bases). The CDR3 contains 17 residues. V was pared by 5 bases and J by 0 bases, with 14 bases between. The DNA for the CDR3 is TGTGCCAGCAGTGCCCCCTTGACAGTCTCTGGGGCCAACGTCCTGACTTTC. Protein: CASSAPLTVSGANVLTF.

The CDR3: CASSFPGGVNYGYTF. The CDR3 coding sequence is TGTGCCAGCAGCTTCCCAGGGGGCGTAAACTATGGCTACACCTTC. V and J are TRBV7-2 and TRBJ1-2, with 8 bases lining up with TRBD1. V lost 3 bases, J lost 2 bases, and 5 bases stayed unmatched. From germline, CDR1 is SGHTA and CDR2 FQGNSA. There are 15 residues in the CDR3.

This clonotype was counted a few times. The J gene is TRBJ2-4, the V gene TRBV12-3 or TRBV12-4; D gene unclear. Trimming cost V 2 bases and J 10 bases, with 12 bases left between them. There are 13 residues in the CDR3. Written as DNA, the CDR3 is TGTGCCAGCAGTTTAAGCCGGGTGGGGATTCAGTACTTC. Its protein is CASSLSRVGIQYF.

The CDR3 protein is CASSYGLLRSMETQYF. CDR3 DNA: TGTGCCAGCAGTTATGGACTATTAAGGTCTATGGAGACCCAGTACTTC. The V and J genes are TRBV6-6 and TRBJ2-5, with a weak D call TRBD2 (6 bases). The CDR3 extends over 16 amino acids. Germline CDR1 MNHNY, CDR2 SVGAGI (reference sequence). The V end lost 3 bases, the J end lost 5 bases, and 19 bases lay between the germline ends.

This clonotype showed up just a few times. The CDR3 nucleotides are TGCAGCGGAGTTTTGGCAGGGGGAGCGGGCGAGCAGTACTTC. Translation: CSGVLAGGAGEQYF. V usage is TRBV29-1 and J usage is TRBJ2-7; perhaps TRBD1 as D (7 bases). There are 14 residues in the CDR3. The germline V and J ends were trimmed by 7 bases and 6 bases, with 22 bases remaining between them. From germline, CDR1 is SQVTM and CDR2 ANQGSEA.

This clonotype showed up just a few times. The rearrangement joins TRBV20-1 to TRBJ1-2; TRBD1 aligns across 7 bases. The CDR3 is made up of 10 amino acids. V trimming: 5 bases; J trimming: 8 bases; junction bases outside the gene matches: 2. Looked up from germline, CDR1 is DFQATT and CDR2 is SNEGSKA (reference sequence). CDR3 DNA sequence: TGCAGTGCTGGACAGGCAGGCTACACCTTC. Encoded protein: CSAGQAGYTF.

The CDR3 DNA follows: TGCGCCAGCAGCCAAGATATGGACAGGATTAAGTACTTC. Its translation is CASSQDMDRIKYF. This rearrangement joins TRBV4-3 to TRBJ2-5; 7 bases match TRBD1. The CDR3 extends over 13 amino acids. V was pared by 0 bases and J by 12 bases, with 7 bases of the junction left unmatched. Germline-derived CDR1 and CDR2 are LGHNA and YSLEER.

This chain connects TRBV7-9 to TRBJ2-1, with D possibly TRBD2 on 7 matching bases. The germline V gene encodes CDR1 SEHNR and CDR2 FQNEAQ (reference sequence). V was trimmed by 1 base and J by 5 bases, leaving 12 bases between them. The length of the CDR3 is 15 residues. The CDR3 bases are TGTGCCAGCAGCTTAGTAGGGGGGGCCCACAATGAGCAGTTCTTC. Encoded protein: CASSLVGGAHNEQFF.